This TCR beta chain emerged from a study of OX40 agonist ivuxolimab in advanced cancers. Across the whole study: Patients were infused with ivuxolimab every 2 weeks at 0.01 to 10 mg/kg. Study results and limitations: On average, a greater number of expanded clones characterised CD8+ T cells relative to CD4+. Clonal expansion among partial responders at 0.1-3.0 mg/kg ranked near the lowest.

Points on this clone: Its target is not known.

Clones were read by immunoSEQ multiplex PCR, and TCRdb kept only the in-frame ones, dropping some. This table holds about 43,000 clones, roughly 86% found once. At cycle 4 day 1, cycle 7 day 1, and baseline, blood was sampled. V shed 1 base and J shed 8 bases, with 5 bases lying between them. CDR1 SGHTA and CDR2 FQGNSA come from the germline V gene. The CDR3 sequence is 11 residues long. The V call is TRBV7-2, the J call TRBJ1-1; unclear D gene. The source of this sequence is an adult with an advanced solid tumor such as melanoma, head and neck, liver or kidney cancer. The sample consisted of CD4+ or CD8+ T cells sorted from blood, taken in a trial of the OX40 agonist ivuxolimab. This chain's CDR3 is CASSLGTEAFF. The DNA of the CDR3 is TGTGCCAGCAGCTTAGGCACGGAAGCTTTCTTT.